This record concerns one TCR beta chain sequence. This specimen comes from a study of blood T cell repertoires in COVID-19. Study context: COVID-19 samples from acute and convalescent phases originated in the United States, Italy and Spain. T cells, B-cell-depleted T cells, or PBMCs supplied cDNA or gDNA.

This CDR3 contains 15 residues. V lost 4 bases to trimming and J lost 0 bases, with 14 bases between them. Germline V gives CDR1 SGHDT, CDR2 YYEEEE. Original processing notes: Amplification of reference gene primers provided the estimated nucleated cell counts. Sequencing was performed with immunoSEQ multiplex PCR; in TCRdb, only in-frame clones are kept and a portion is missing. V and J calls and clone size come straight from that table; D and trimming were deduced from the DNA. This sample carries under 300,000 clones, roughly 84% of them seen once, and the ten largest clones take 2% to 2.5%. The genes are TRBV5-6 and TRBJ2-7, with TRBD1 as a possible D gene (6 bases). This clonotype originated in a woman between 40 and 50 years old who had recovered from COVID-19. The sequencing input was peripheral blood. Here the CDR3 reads CASSGGFAGSYEQYF. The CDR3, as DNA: TGTGCCAGCAGCGGGGGCTTTGCCGGCTCCTACGAGCAGTACTTC.